The 16 T cell receptor beta chains in this list originate from one sample, sequenced in a study of control samples from healthy donors and cancer patients. Only in-frame clones appear in the TCRdb table, and some are missing; sequencing was by immunoSEQ multiplex PCR. Here the sample spans around 94,000 clones, about 91% being singletons. Source material: blood. The receptors come from a young woman in good health.

CDR3 loop: CASTGRDGYTF. CDR3 nucleotides: TGTGCCAGCACGGGACGGGATGGCTACACCTTC. This sequence joins TRBV6-5 and TRBJ1-2; maybe TRBD1 (5 bases). Per the germline V gene, CDR1 is MNHEY and CDR2 is SVGAGI. V was cut by 7 bases and J by 6 bases, with 9 bases left in between. This CDR3 spans 11 amino acids.

In DNA form, the CDR3 reads TGTGCCAGCAGCCGCTCAGGCACAGAGTCCTACGAGCAGTACTTC. Amino acids: CASSRSGTESYEQYF. The chain links TRBV7-2 to TRBJ2-7; D is unresolved. The CDR3 is made up of 15 amino acids. V was clipped by 5 bases and J by 1 base, with 15 bases between them. The germline gives CDR1 SGHTA, CDR2 FQGNSA.

V is TRBV19 and J is TRBJ1-1, with D perhaps matching TRBD1 (5 bases). V lost 5 bases and J 1 base, leaving 14 bases between the germline ends. The germline V gene has CDR1 LNHDA and CDR2 SQIVND (reference sequence). CDR3 length: 15 amino acids. This chain's CDR3 is CASSDHRLGNTEAFF. DNA for the CDR3: TGTGCCAGTAGTGACCACAGGCTTGGGAACACTGAAGCTTTCTTT.

This clone was detected only once. This chain joins TRBV28 and TRBJ2-5; the match to TRBD2 covers 15 bases. This CDR3 spans 17 amino acids. From germline, CDR1 is MDHEN and CDR2 SYDVKM. The V and J ends lost 6 bases and 2 bases, in that order; junction bases with no gene match: 7. The CDR3: CASSSGLAGGRQETQYF. As DNA, the CDR3 is TGTGCCAGCAGCTCTGGACTAGCGGGGGGGAGGCAAGAGACCCAGTACTTC.

The genes are TRBV28 and TRBJ1-5, with D possibly matching TRBD1 (5 bases). Germline V gene data show CDR1 as MDHEN and CDR2 as SYDVKM. The CDR3 spans 15 residues. Trimming took off 11 bases at V and 7 bases at J, with 24 bases between the two ends. The CDR3 here is CASKLGGFTGQPQHF. CDR3 nucleotide sequence: TGTGCCTCCAAGTTGGGGGGATTTACGGGACAGCCCCAGCATTTT. Filled out from reference TRBV28 and TRBJ1-5, the complete variable domain reads DVKVTQSSRYLVKRTGEKVFLECVQDMDHENMFWYRQDPGLGLRLIYFSYDVKMKEKGDIPEGYSVSREKKERFSLILESASTNQTSMYLCASKLGGFTGQPQHFGDGTRLSIL.

The V call is TRBV28, the J call TRBJ2-7; D unresolved. Germline lookup yields CDR1 MDHEN and CDR2 SYDVKM. The CDR3 has 12 amino acids. V was clipped by 4 bases and J by 7 bases, with 11 bases between them. The CDR3 DNA is TGTGCCAGCAGTTCAACAGTTCAGGAGCAGTACTTC. It translates to CASSSTVQEQYF.

This clone was counted a single time. V is TRBV5-6 and J is TRBJ1-1; no definite D call. CDR1 is SGHDT and CDR2 is YYEEEE in the germline V gene. V lost 0 bases, J lost 0 bases, and 12 bases lay in between. The CDR3 is 16 amino acids. CDR3 loop: CASSLESRIMNTEAFF. In DNA form, the CDR3 reads TGTGCCAGCAGCTTGGAGTCTCGGATCATGAACACTGAAGCTTTCTTT.

V is TRBV28 and J is TRBJ1-2; D is possibly TRBD1 (6 bases). Germline V gene sequence: CDR1 MDHEN, CDR2 SYDVKM. The CDR3 consists of 15 residues. V lost 5 bases and J 0 bases, leaving 13 bases between the germline ends. CDR3 region: CASSVGAIANYGYTF. The CDR3 DNA reads TGTGCCAGCAGTGTGGGGGCTATAGCTAACTATGGCTACACCTTC.

The chain couples TRBV7-9 to TRBJ2-7; maybe TRBD1 (6 bases). This CDR3 region has 13 residues. Germline CDR1 is SEHNR and CDR2 is FQNEAQ (reference sequence). V gave up 5 bases and J gave up 3 bases, with 11 bases separating them. DNA for the CDR3: TGTGCCAGCAGCATCCGACAGGACTACGAGCAGTACTTC. It encodes CASSIRQDYEQYF. Supplemented by reference TRBV7-9 and TRBJ2-7, the full variable domain reads DTGVSQNPRHKITKRGQNVTFRCDPISEHNRLYWYRQTLGQGPEFLTYFQNEAQLEKSRLLSDRFSAERPKGSFSTLEIQRTEQGDSAMYLCASSIRQDYEQYFGPGTRLTVT.

This clone appeared a single time. The chain has TRBV30 and TRBJ2-3; D possibly corresponds to TRBD1 (6 bases). The CDR3 contains 14 residues. CDR1 and CDR2 from the germline V gene are GTSNPN and SVGIG (reference sequence). The germline V and J ends were trimmed by 4 bases and 3 bases, with 14 bases remaining between them. The CDR3 region is CAWILGHGTDTQYF. CDR3 sequence (DNA): TGTGCCTGGATTCTGGGACATGGGACAGATACGCAGTATTTT.

This sequence joins TRBV6-2 or TRBV6-3 and TRBJ1-2; maybe TRBD1 (6 bases). Germline values: CDR1 MNHEY, CDR2 SVGEGT. The CDR3 has 18 residues. The V and J ends lost 2 bases and 1 base respectively, with 20 bases between them. CDR3 protein: CASSYAGAPDSDNYGYTF. CDR3 in DNA: TGTGCCAGCAGTTACGCAGGGGCTCCCGATTCTGATAACTATGGCTACACCTTC.

The chain recombines TRBV19 with TRBJ1-1; no definite D call. The CDR3 contains 13 residues. V was trimmed by 7 bases and J by 4 bases, leaving 13 bases between them. Germline CDR1 is LNHDA and CDR2 is SQIVND (reference sequence). CDR3 DNA sequence: TGTGCCAGTATCCTTTCCGAGGGCACTGAAGCTTTCTTT. Translation gives CASILSEGTEAFF. Looking up the rest from reference TRBV19 and TRBJ1-1 gives the full variable domain: DGGITQSPKYLFRKEGQNVTLSCEQNLNHDAMYWYRQDPGQGLRLIYYSQIVNDFQKGDIAEGYSVSREKKESFPLTVTSAQKNPTAFYLCASILSEGTEAFFGQGTRLTVV.

This rearrangement joins TRBV10-2 to TRBJ1-4; D is possibly TRBD1 (6 bases). Germline V gene data show CDR1 as WSHSY and CDR2 as SAAADI. With 3 bases removed from V and 8 bases from J, the gap between germline ends came to 16 bases. The CDR3 loop spans 15 amino acids. CDR3 residues: CASSDPGGGGEKLFF. For the CDR3, the DNA is TGCGCCAGCAGTGACCCTGGAGGGGGAGGGGAAAAACTGTTTTTT.

In this sample, this clone turned up once. The chain links TRBV19 to TRBJ2-7, with D possibly being TRBD1 or TRBD2 (6 bases each). The CDR3 loop spans 12 amino acids. Looked up from germline, CDR1 is LNHDA and CDR2 is SQIVND (reference sequence). V was clipped by 9 bases and J by 3 bases, with 12 bases between them. CDR3 DNA sequence: TGTGCCAGCGGAGGGGGGTTCTACGAGCAGTACTTC. This encodes CASGGGFYEQYF.

The chain employs TRBV11-3 and TRBJ2-7; 8 bases agree with TRBD2. The CDR3 runs to 15 residues. Germline CDR1 is SGHNT and CDR2 is YENEEA. After removal of 5 bases from V and 5 bases from J, the junction contained 11 bases not matched to a gene. The CDR3 here is CASSHAGTRVHEQYF. CDR3 nucleotides: TGTGCCAGCAGCCACGCCGGGACTAGAGTCCACGAGCAGTACTTC.

CDR3 in DNA: TGCGCCAGCAGCTTATTACAGGGTATGGACACTGAAGCTTTCTTT. The encoded protein is CASSLLQGMDTEAFF. The J gene is TRBJ1-1, the V gene TRBV5-1, with D possibly being TRBD1 (6 bases). CDR3 length: 15 residues. CDR1 SGHRS and CDR2 YFSETQ come from the germline V gene. V lost 2 bases to trimming and J lost 3 bases, with 14 bases between them.